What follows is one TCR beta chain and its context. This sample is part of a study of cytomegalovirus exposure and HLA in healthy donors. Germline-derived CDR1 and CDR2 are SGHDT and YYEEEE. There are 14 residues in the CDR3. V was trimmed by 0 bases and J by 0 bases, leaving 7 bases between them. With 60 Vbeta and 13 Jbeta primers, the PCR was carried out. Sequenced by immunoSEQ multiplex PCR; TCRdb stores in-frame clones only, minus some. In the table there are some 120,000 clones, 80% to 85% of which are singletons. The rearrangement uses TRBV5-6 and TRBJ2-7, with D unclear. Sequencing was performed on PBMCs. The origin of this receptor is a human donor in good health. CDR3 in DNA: TGTGCCAGCAGCTTGGGTCGGAGCTCCTACGAGCAGTACTTC. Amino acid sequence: CASSLGRSSYEQYF.